One sample yielded the 24 T cell receptor beta chains listed below, sequenced in a study of cytomegalovirus exposure and HLA in healthy donors. In the PCR, 60 Vbeta and 13 Jbeta primers were used. Sequencing used immunoSEQ multiplex PCR; TCRdb keeps in-frame clones, though not all of them. The sample has roughly 130,000 clones; approximately 69% are singletons. Sequenced input: PBMCs. Receptors were obtained from a man aged 40-50 years in good health and CMV-seropositive.

The V call is TRBV9, the J call TRBJ2-3; 7 bases are shared with TRBD2. V was clipped by 0 bases and J by 1 base; unmatched bases: 5. This CDR3 is 16 amino acids long. Germline lookup yields CDR1 SGDLS and CDR2 YYNGEE. CDR3 coding DNA: TGTGCCAGCAGCGTAGGTAGCGGGCTCGGCACAGATACGCAGTATTTT. Amino acids: CASSVGSGLGTDTQYF.

V and J are TRBV18 and TRBJ2-7, with TRBD1 matching over 7 bases. CDR3 length: 15 residues. With V trimmed by 3 bases and J by 2 bases, 7 bases remained unmatched. The V gene's germline CDR1 is KGHSH and CDR2 LQKENI. The CDR3 here is CASSPPDRWAYEQYF. In nucleotides, the CDR3 is TGTGCCAGCTCACCCCCGGACAGGTGGGCCTACGAGCAGTACTTC.

CDR3 DNA: TGTGCCAGCAGTGAAAGGGGGTATAACACTGAAGCTTTCTTT. Residues: CASSERGYNTEAFF. V is TRBV6-1 and J is TRBJ1-1, with D possibly TRBD1 on 6 matching bases. The CDR3 spans 14 residues. V lost 2 bases, J lost 2 bases, and 9 bases lay in between. From germline, CDR1 is MNHNS and CDR2 SASEGT.

The rearrangement links TRBV5-1 to TRBJ1-1; 8 bases line up with TRBD1. The trim removed 4 bases at V and 6 bases at J, leaving 11 bases unmatched. The germline V gene encodes CDR1 SGHRS and CDR2 YFSETQ. The CDR3 sequence is 15 residues long. The CDR3 nucleotides read TGCGCCAGCAGCGTGGACAGGGTAATCTCGGCTGAAGCTTTCTTT. It is translated as CASSVDRVISAEAFF.

The chain joins TRBV10-3 to TRBJ1-5, with a weak D call TRBD1 (5 bases). Germline lookup yields CDR1 ENHRY and CDR2 SYGVKD. With 6 bases removed from V and 0 bases from J, the gap between germline ends came to 9 bases. The CDR3 totals 14 residues. This CDR3 is CAIRDDSSNQPQHF. As DNA, the CDR3 is TGTGCCATCAGGGACGACAGTAGCAATCAGCCCCAGCATTTT.

The chain couples TRBV2 to TRBJ2-1; TRBD2 aligns across 9 bases. Looked up from germline, CDR1 is SNHLY and CDR2 is FYNNEI. Losses at the gene ends were 6 bases for V and 2 bases for J; bases not matched to a gene: 8. The CDR3 sequence is 16 residues long. The DNA for the CDR3 is TGTGCCAGCAGCAATAGCGGGGGTCACGCCTACAATGAGCAGTTCTTC. Translation gives CASSNSGGHAYNEQFF.

This clone was counted only a few times. The gene calls are TRBV5-1 and TRBJ2-1, with D maybe TRBD1 (6 bases). CDR1 is SGHRS, CDR2 YFSETQ, per germline. Between the trimmed V and J ends, which lost 2 bases and 8 bases, there was a span of 8 bases. The CDR3 runs 12 residues. For the CDR3, the DNA is TGCGCCAGCAGCTTAACAGGGTATGAGCAGTTCTTC. Amino acid sequence: CASSLTGYEQFF.

In its sample, this clone was seen a few times. The rearrangement links TRBV27 to TRBJ1-1; weak D call: TRBD1 (5 bases). The CDR3 is made up of 14 amino acids. The germline CDR1 and CDR2 sequences are MNHEY and SMNVEV (reference sequence). V lost 6 bases, J lost 2 bases, and 13 bases lay in between. CDR3 sequence: CASRRGLANTEAFF. The CDR3 nucleotides are TGTGCCAGCAGGCGGGGCCTCGCTAACACTGAAGCTTTCTTT.

The rearrangement joins TRBV5-1 to TRBJ1-1; possibly TRBD1 for D (5 bases). The V and J ends lost 4 bases and 4 bases respectively, with 14 bases between them. The CDR3 runs 14 residues. CDR1 is SGHRS, CDR2 YFSETQ, per germline. The CDR3 DNA reads as TGCGCCAGCAGCCTCAAAAGGGGAATCACTGAAGCTTTCTTT. Translated: CASSLKRGITEAFF.

The chain links TRBV25-1 to TRBJ2-7, with 8 bases matching TRBD1. The CDR3 contains 13 residues. Germline CDR1 is MGHDK and CDR2 is SYGVNS. Germline trimming cut 7 bases from V and 4 bases from J; bases unmatched to any gene: 6. CDR3 loop: CASTRQGWYEQYF. In nucleotides, the CDR3 is TGTGCCAGCACCAGACAGGGGTGGTACGAGCAGTACTTC.

This clone has more than one count but fewer than ten. The chain couples TRBV9 to TRBJ2-3; D remains unclear. Germline V gene sequence: CDR1 SGDLS, CDR2 YYNGEE. The CDR3 loop spans 14 amino acids. Trimming stripped 2 bases from V and 2 bases from J, with 9 bases between. The CDR3 loop reads CASSVSGYTDTQYF. The CDR3 DNA sequence: TGTGCCAGCAGCGTGAGTGGTTACACAGATACGCAGTATTTT.

The chain recombines TRBV19 with TRBJ2-7; 12 bases fit TRBD1. J was trimmed by 6 bases and V by 5 bases; bases with no gene match: 8. This CDR3 spans 15 amino acids. Germline-derived CDR1 and CDR2 are LNHDA and SQIVND (reference sequence). CDR3 nucleotides: TGTGCCAGTAGTCCTCCGGGACAGGGGGCGGTCGAGCAGTACTTC. It is translated as CASSPPGQGAVEQYF.

The V gene is TRBV4-1, the J gene TRBJ1-3, with D possibly matching TRBD1 (5 bases). The germline gives CDR1 MGHRA, CDR2 YSYEKL. V was pared by 1 base and J by 0 bases, with 10 bases between. The CDR3 contains 16 residues. The CDR3 is CASSQGGLTSGNTIYF. As DNA, the CDR3 is TGCGCCAGCAGCCAAGGGGGACTGACCTCTGGAAACACCATATATTTT.

The V and J genes are TRBV19 and TRBJ2-2; TRBD2 aligns across 13 bases. CDR3 length: 16 amino acids. Germline trimming cut 7 bases from V and 0 bases from J; bases unmatched to any gene: 2. Per germline, CDR1 LNHDA and CDR2 SQIVND (reference sequence). Here the CDR3 reads CASTGLAGANTGELFF. The CDR3 DNA reads TGTGCCAGTACTGGACTAGCGGGGGCGAACACCGGGGAGCTGTTTTTT.

The chain is built from TRBV7-6 and TRBJ2-3, with D perhaps TRBD2 (5 bases). Germline CDR1 and CDR2: SGHVS and FNYEAQ. Trimming stripped 5 bases from V and 8 bases from J, with 14 bases between. The CDR3 sequence is 13 residues long. CDR3 region: CASSPRTGGTQYF. CDR3 coding DNA: TGTGCCAGCAGCCCGAGGACCGGAGGTACGCAGTATTTT. Full variable domain (outside the CDR3, taken from reference TRBV7-6 and TRBJ2-3): GAGVSQSPRYKVTKRGQDVALRCDPISGHVSLYWYRQALGQGPEFLTYFNYEAQQDKSGLPNDRFSAERPEGSISTLTIQRTEQRDSAMYRCASSPRTGGTQYFGPGTRLTVL.

The CDR3 region has the DNA TGTGCCAGCAGCCTAGGGGTTTGGGATGAAAAACTGTTTTTT. This gives the protein CASSLGVWDEKLFF. This chain uses TRBV28 with TRBJ1-4; TRBD1 might be the D (5 bases). The CDR3 spans 14 residues. V dropped 6 bases and J dropped 6 bases, with 14 bases sitting between them. Per germline, CDR1 MDHEN and CDR2 SYDVKM. Combining the CDR3 with reference TRBV28 and TRBJ1-4 gives the whole variable domain DVKVTQSSRYLVKRTGEKVFLECVQDMDHENMFWYRQDPGLGLRLIYFSYDVKMKEKGDIPEGYSVSREKKERFSLILESASTNQTSMYLCASSLGVWDEKLFFGSGTQLSVL.

The CDR3 nucleotides read TGTGCCAGCATAACCCCTAGCGGAAGTACAGATACGCAGTATTTT. Translated: CASITPSGSTDTQYF. The chain joins TRBV28 to TRBJ2-3; 7 nucleotides match TRBD2. CDR1 is MDHEN, CDR2 SYDVKM, per germline. This CDR3 region has 15 residues. Losses at the gene ends were 7 bases for V and 3 bases for J; bases not matched to a gene: 10. Using reference TRBV28 and TRBJ2-3 for the parts outside the CDR3, the full variable domain is DVKVTQSSRYLVKRTGEKVFLECVQDMDHENMFWYRQDPGLGLRLIYFSYDVKMKEKGDIPEGYSVSREKKERFSLILESASTNQTSMYLCASITPSGSTDTQYFGPGTRLTVL.

This chain connects TRBV2 to TRBJ2-5; 9 bases fit TRBD2. The CDR3 loop spans 15 amino acids. Germline values: CDR1 SNHLY, CDR2 FYNNEI. The trim removed 7 bases at V and 5 bases at J, leaving 11 bases unmatched. The CDR3 loop reads CASTASGAPRETQYF. The DNA of the CDR3 is TGTGCCAGCACTGCTAGCGGGGCCCCGAGGGAGACCCAGTACTTC.

The V gene is TRBV27, the J gene TRBJ1-6; D possibly corresponds to TRBD1 (5 bases). CDR1 and CDR2 (germline): MNHEY, SMNVEV (reference sequence). Trimming shortened V by 1 base and J by 8 bases, and 12 bases separated the two germline ends. CDR3 length: 15 residues. This CDR3 is CASSLYRGRDSPLHF. The CDR3 bases are TGTGCCAGCAGTTTATATCGGGGGAGAGATTCACCCCTCCACTTT.

The V gene is TRBV5-1, the J gene TRBJ2-2; maybe TRBD2 (6 bases). This CDR3 spans 16 amino acids. The germline V and J ends were trimmed by 0 bases and 6 bases, with 15 bases remaining between them. Germline CDR1 SGHRS, CDR2 YFSETQ. CDR3 nucleotides: TGCGCCAGCAGCTTGGAAGGCGGGATTTTGGCCGGGGAGCTGTTTTTT. It translates to CASSLEGGILAGELFF.

This sequence joins TRBV5-6 and TRBJ2-2; D call uncertain. Trimming shortened V by 4 bases and J by 3 bases, and 13 bases separated the two germline ends. The CDR3 runs 15 residues. Per germline, CDR1 SGHDT and CDR2 YYEEEE. As DNA, the CDR3 is TGTGCCAGCAGCCACCGCCGACTGTACACCGGGGAGCTGTTTTTT. Encoded protein: CASSHRRLYTGELFF.

This sequence joins TRBV7-2 and TRBJ2-1, with TRBD2 identical over 8 bases. The CDR3 loop spans 18 amino acids. V shed 0 bases and J 2 bases; nucleotides not matched to a gene: 9. Germline V CDR1 and CDR2: SGHTA, FQGNSA. Written as DNA, the CDR3 is TGTGCCAGCAGCTTAGCTTCGGGGGGGGCCGGTGCCTACAATGAGCAGTTCTTC. Its translation is CASSLASGGAGAYNEQFF.

The chain uses TRBV28 and TRBJ2-7; tentative D call: TRBD2 (6 bases). With 5 bases removed from V and 3 bases from J, the gap between germline ends came to 20 bases. Germline lookup yields CDR1 MDHEN and CDR2 SYDVKM. The CDR3 has 16 amino acids. In nucleotides, the CDR3 is TGTGCCAGCAGTCCAGAAAAGGGAGGCCCCATCTACGAGCAGTACTTC. Its translation: CASSPEKGGPIYEQYF.

This clone was picked up a small number of times. This chain uses TRBV5-8 with TRBJ1-2; no definite D call. V dropped 4 bases and J dropped 7 bases, with 14 bases sitting between them. Germline V gene lookup returns CDR1 SGHTS and CDR2 YDEGEE. The CDR3 runs to 13 residues. CDR3 protein: CASSRRSAAGYTF. The CDR3 DNA follows: TGTGCCAGCAGCCGTAGATCTGCCGCTGGCTACACCTTC. Full variable domain (outside the CDR3, taken from reference TRBV5-8 and TRBJ1-2): EAGVTQSPTHLIKTRGQQATLRCSPISGHTSVYWYQQALGLGLQFLLWYDEGEERNRGNFPPRFSGRQFPNYSSELNVNALELEDSALYLCASSRRSAAGYTFGSGTRLTVV.